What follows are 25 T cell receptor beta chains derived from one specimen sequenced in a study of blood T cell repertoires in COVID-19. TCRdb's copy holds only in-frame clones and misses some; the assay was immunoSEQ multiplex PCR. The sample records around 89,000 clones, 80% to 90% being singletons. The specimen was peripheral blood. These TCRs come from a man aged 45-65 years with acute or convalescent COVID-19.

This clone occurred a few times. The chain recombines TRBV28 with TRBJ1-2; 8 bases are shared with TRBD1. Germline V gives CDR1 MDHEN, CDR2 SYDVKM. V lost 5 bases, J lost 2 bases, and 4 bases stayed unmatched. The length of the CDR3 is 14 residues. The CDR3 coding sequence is TGTGCCAGCAGTCCCCGGACAGGGAACTATGGCTACACCTTC. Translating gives CASSPRTGNYGYTF.

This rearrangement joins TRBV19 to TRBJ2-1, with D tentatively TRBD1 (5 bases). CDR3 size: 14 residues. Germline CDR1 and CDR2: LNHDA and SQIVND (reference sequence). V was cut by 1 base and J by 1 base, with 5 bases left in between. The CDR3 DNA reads TGTGCCAGTAGTATAGGACAGTCCTACAATGAGCAGTTCTTC. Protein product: CASSIGQSYNEQFF.

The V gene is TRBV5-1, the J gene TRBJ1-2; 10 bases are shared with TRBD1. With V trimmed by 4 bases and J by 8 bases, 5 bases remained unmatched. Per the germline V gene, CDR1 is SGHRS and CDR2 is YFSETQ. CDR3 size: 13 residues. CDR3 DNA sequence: TGCGCCAGCAGCAACGACAGGGGGCACGGCTACACCTTC. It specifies CASSNDRGHGYTF. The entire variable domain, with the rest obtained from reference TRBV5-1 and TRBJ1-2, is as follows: KAGVTQTPRYLIKTRGQQVTLSCSPISGHRSVSWYQQTPGQGLQFLFEYFSETQRNKGNFPGRFSGRQFSNSRSEMNVSTLELGDSALYLCASSNDRGHGYTFGSGTRLTVV.

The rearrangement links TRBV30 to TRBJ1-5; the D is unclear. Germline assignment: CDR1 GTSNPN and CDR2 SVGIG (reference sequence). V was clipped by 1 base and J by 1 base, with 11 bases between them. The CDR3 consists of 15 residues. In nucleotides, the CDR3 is TGTGCCTGGAGTGGCGGCAGCGTGAGCAATCAGCCCCAGCATTTT. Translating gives CAWSGGSVSNQPQHF.

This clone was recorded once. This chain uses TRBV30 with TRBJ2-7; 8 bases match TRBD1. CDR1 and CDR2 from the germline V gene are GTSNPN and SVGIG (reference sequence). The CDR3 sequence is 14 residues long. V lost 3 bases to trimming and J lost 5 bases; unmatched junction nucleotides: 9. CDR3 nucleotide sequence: TGTGCCTGGAGAGGACAGGGTATCACCCACGAGCAGTACTTC. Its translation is CAWRGQGITHEQYF. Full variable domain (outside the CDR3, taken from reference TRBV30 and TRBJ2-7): SQTIHQWPATLVQPVGSPLSLECTVEGTSNPNLYWYRQAAGRGLQLLFYSVGIGQISSEVPQNLSASRPQDRQFILSSKKLLLSDSGFYLCAWRGQGITHEQYFGPGTRLTVT.

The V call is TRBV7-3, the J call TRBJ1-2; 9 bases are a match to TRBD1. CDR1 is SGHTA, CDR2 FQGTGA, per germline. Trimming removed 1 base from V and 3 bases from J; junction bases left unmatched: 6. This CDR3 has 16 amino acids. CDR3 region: CASSLRPGQGHYGYTF. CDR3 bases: TGTGCCAGCAGCTTAAGACCGGGACAGGGACACTATGGCTACACCTTC.

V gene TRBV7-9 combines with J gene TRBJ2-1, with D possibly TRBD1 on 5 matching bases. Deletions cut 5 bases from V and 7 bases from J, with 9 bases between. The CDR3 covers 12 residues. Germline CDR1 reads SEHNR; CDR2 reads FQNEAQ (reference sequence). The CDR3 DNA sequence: TGTGCCAGCAGCGTTCCAGGGAATGAGCAGTTCTTC. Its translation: CASSVPGNEQFF.

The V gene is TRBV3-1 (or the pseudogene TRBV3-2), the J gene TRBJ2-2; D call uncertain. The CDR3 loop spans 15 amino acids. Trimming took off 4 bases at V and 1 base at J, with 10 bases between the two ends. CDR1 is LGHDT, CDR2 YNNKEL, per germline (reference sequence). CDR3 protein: CASSLRHMNTGELFF. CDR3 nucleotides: TGTGCCAGCAGCCTAAGACACATGAACACCGGGGAGCTGTTTTTT.

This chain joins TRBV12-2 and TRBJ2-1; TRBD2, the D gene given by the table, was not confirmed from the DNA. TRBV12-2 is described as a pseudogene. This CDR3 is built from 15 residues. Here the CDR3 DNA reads TGTGCAAGTCGCTTAGCTGGACTAGGGAACAATGAGCAGTTCTTC. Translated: CASRLAGLGNNEQFF.

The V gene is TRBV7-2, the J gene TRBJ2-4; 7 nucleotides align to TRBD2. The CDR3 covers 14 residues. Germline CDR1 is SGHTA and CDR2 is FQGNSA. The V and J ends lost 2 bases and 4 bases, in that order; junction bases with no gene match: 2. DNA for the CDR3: TGTGCCAGCAGCTTATGGGGGGGGAAAAACATTCAGTACTTC. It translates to CASSLWGGKNIQYF.

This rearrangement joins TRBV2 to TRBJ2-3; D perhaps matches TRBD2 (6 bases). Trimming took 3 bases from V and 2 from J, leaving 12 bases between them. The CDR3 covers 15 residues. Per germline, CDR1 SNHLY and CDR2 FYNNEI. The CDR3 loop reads CASSEISGLTDTQYF. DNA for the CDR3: TGTGCCAGCAGTGAGATTAGCGGACTCACAGATACGCAGTATTTT. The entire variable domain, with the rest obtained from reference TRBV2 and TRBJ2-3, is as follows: EPEVTQTPSHQVTQMGQEVILRCVPISNHLYFYWYRQILGQKVEFLVSFYNNEISEKSEIFDDQFSVERPDGSNFTLKIRSTKLEDSAMYFCASSEISGLTDTQYFGPGTRLTVL.

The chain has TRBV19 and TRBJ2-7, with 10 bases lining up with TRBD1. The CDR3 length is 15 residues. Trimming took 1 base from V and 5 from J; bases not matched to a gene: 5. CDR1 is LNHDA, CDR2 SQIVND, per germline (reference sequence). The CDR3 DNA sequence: TGTGCCAGTAGTATAGGATTGGGGACAGGGGACGAGCAGTACTTC. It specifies CASSIGLGTGDEQYF.

The CDR3 bases are TGTGCCTGGAGTCAGAACACCTATGGCTACACCTTC. This encodes CAWSQNTYGYTF. The chain joins TRBV30 to TRBJ1-2, with unresolved D. The V end was cut by 2 bases, the J end by 4 bases, with 8 bases between. The germline V gene has CDR1 GTSNPN and CDR2 SVGIG (reference sequence). The CDR3 is made up of 12 amino acids.

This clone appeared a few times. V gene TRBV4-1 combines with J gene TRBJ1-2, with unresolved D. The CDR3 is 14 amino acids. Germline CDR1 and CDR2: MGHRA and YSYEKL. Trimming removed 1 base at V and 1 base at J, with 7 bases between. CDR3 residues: CASSQGGNNYGYTF. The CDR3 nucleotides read TGCGCCAGCAGCCAAGGCGGGAATAACTATGGCTACACCTTC.

The CDR3 coding sequence is TGCAGCGTTGGGACAGAAAGAAATCAGCCCCAGCATTTT. This codes for CSVGTERNQPQHF. V gene TRBV29-1 combines with J gene TRBJ1-5; maybe TRBD1 (6 bases). The CDR3 covers 13 residues. The V gene's germline CDR1 is SQVTM and CDR2 ANQGSEA. V was shortened by 4 bases and J by 4 bases, with 11 bases between the two germline ends.

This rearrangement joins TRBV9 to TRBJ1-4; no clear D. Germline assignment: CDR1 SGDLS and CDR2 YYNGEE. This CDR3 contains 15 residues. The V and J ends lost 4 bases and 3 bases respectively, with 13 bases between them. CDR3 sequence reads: CASSSTGLANEKLFF. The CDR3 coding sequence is TGTGCCAGCAGCTCCACGGGTTTGGCTAATGAAAAACTGTTTTTT.

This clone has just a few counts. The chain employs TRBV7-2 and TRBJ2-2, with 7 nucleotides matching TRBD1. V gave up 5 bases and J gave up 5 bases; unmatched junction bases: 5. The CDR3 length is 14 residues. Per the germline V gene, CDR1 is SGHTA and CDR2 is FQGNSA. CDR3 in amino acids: CASSRDSFTGELFF. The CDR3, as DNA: TGTGCCAGCAGCCGGGACAGCTTTACCGGGGAGCTGTTTTTT.

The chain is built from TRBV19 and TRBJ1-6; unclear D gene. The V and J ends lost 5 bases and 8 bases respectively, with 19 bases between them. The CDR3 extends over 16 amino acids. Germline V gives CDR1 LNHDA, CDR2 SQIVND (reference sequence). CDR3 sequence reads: CASSSVMAGSDSPLHF. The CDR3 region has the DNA TGTGCCAGTAGTTCCGTGATGGCGGGTTCGGATTCACCCCTCCACTTT.

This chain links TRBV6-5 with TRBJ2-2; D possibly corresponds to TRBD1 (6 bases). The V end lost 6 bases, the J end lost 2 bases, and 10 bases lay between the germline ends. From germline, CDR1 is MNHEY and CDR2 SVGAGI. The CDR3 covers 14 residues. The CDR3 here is CASRPGTNTGELFF. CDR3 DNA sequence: TGTGCCAGCAGGCCCGGGACAAACACCGGGGAGCTGTTTTTT.

The CDR3 reads CASSESRTGAYEQYF. The CDR3, as DNA: TGTGCCAGCAGTGAATCAAGGACAGGGGCCTACGAGCAGTACTTC. The chain uses TRBV6-1 and TRBJ2-7, with TRBD1 identical over 9 bases. CDR1 MNHNS and CDR2 SASEGT come from the germline V gene. The V and J ends lost 2 bases and 2 bases, in that order; junction bases with no gene match: 4. This CDR3 has 15 residues.

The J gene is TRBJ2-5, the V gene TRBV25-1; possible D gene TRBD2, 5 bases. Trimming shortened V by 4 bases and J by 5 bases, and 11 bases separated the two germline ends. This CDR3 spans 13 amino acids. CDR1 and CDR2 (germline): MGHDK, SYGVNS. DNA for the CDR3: TGTGCCAGCAGTGGCACTGCGGGCGAGACCCAGTACTTC. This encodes CASSGTAGETQYF.

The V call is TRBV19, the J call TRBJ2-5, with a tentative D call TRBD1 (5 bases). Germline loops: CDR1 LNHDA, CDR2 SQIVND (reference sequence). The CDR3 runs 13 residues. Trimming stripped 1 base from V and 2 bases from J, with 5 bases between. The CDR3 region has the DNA TGTGCCAGTAGTATAGGACAGCAAGAGACCCAGTACTTC. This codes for CASSIGQQETQYF. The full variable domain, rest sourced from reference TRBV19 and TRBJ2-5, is DGGITQSPKYLFRKEGQNVTLSCEQNLNHDAMYWYRQDPGQGLRLIYYSQIVNDFQKGDIAEGYSVSREKKESFPLTVTSAQKNPTAFYLCASSIGQQETQYFGPGTRLLVL.

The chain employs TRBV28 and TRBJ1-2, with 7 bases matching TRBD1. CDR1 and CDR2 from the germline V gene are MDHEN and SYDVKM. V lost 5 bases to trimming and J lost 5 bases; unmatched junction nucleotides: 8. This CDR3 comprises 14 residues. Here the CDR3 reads CASSTAMTGYGYTF. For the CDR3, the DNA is TGTGCCAGCAGTACGGCTATGACAGGGTATGGCTACACCTTC.

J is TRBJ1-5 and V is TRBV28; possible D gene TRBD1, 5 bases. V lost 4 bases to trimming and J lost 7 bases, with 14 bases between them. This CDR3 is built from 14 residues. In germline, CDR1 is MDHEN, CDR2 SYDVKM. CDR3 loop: CASSSADSYQPQHF. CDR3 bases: TGTGCCAGCAGTTCCGCCGACAGCTACCAGCCCCAGCATTTT.

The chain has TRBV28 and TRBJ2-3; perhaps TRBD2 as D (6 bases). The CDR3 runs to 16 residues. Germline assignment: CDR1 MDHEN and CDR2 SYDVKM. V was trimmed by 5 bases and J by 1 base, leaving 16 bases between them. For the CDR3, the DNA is TGTGCCAGCAGTCAGATTCGGGGAGGCGGCACAGATACGCAGTATTTT. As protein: CASSQIRGGGTDTQYF.